This T cell receptor (beta chain) was captured by sequencing in a study of Ad26.COV2.S vaccination and SARS-CoV-2 variants. Findings of the study overall: In TCR breadth and depth analyses, total T cell responses may have been underestimated.

The sample holds a few counts of this clone. What it binds is unknown. Specified treatment: roughly 18 received Ad26.COV2.S at low or high dose, single or two shots; 5 received placebo; per-sample allocation not given. Day 63 following the first vaccine or placebo injection was when the samples were taken. Generated by immunoSEQ multiplex PCR, the TCRdb table keeps only in-frame clones and is missing some. The sample holds approximately 340,000 clones; 70% to 90% are singletons and the top ten take less than 4%. Per germline, CDR1 SGHTA and CDR2 FQGNSA. CDR3 length: 14 amino acids. Trimming at V came to 5 bases and at J to 5 bases, leaving 6 bases not matched to a gene.

The sequence came from a person between 18 and 65 years old who received the Ad26.COV2.S COVID-19 vaccine or a placebo. The sample was peripheral blood, taken in a trial of Ad26.COV2.S vaccine versus placebo. The chain joins TRBV7-2 to TRBJ2-7; 10 bases match TRBD2. The CDR3 region has the DNA TGTGCCAGCAGCACCTCTAGCGGGAGTAACGAGCAGTACTTC. Encoded protein: CASSTSSGSNEQYF.